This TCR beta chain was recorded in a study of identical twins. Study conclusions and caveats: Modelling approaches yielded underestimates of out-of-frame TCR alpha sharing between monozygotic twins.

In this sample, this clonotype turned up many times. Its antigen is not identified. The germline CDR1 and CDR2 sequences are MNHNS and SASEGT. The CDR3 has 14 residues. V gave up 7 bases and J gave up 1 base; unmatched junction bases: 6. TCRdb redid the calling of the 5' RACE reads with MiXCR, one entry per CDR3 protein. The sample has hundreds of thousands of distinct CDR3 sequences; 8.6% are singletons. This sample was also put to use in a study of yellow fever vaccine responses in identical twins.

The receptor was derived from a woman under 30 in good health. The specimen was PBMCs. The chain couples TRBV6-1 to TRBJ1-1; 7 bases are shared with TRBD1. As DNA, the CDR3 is TGTGCCAGCACCGAACAGGGGACGAACACTGAAGCTTTCTTT. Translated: CASTEQGTNTEAFF.